A selection of T cell receptor beta chains follows, all from one sample in a study of PD-L1 blockade in urothelial cancer. Sequencing used immunoSEQ multiplex PCR; TCRdb keeps in-frame clones, though not all of them. The sample lists about 51,000 clones, 70% to 90% occurring once. The source material was PBMCs, sampled around atezolizumab (anti-PD-L1) treatment. The receptors shown here come from a man aged 60 to 75 with urothelial cancer. The conserved cysteine and the conserved F or W are not part of the CDR3 here. D genes are given only for firm matches.

d_call	v_call	j_call	cdr3_aa
-	TRBV14	TRBJ1-1	ASSQGQRTEAF
-	TRBV6-6	TRBJ1-5	ASSYSGNHNQPQH
-	TRBV5-1	TRBJ1-1	ASSPAGGTTEAF
TRBD2	TRBV7-9	TRBJ2-7	ASSPRTSGRHYEQY
-	TRBV19	TRBJ1-2	ASNPLRGSDGYT
-	TRBV2	TRBJ1-1	ASREAWENTEAF
-	TRBV5-4	TRBJ1-1	ASSGGWEAF
TRBD2	TRBV9	TRBJ2-3	ASSVAGGQSTDTQY
TRBD1	TRBV29-1	TRBJ1-2	SVTADRGHGYT
-	TRBV10-3	TRBJ1-5	AISDRLNQPQH
TRBD1	TRBV9	TRBJ1-2	ASSVDSGGYGYT
-	TRBV27	TRBJ2-3	ASSLDRATDTQY
-	TRBV28	TRBJ1-2	ASSSTGINGYT
-	TRBV7-9	TRBJ2-7	AASARLDGEQY
-	TRBV10-3	TRBJ2-7	AISLEYEQY
TRBD1	TRBV7-6	TRBJ2-7	ASSLGGQGVYEQY
-	TRBV10-3	TRBJ1-5	AISPGNVQPQH
TRBD1	TRBV29-1	TRBJ2-7	SVEDRDRGPYEQY
TRBD1	TRBV4-1	TRBJ2-3	ASSPDRGLRDTQY
-	TRBV28	TRBJ1-5	ASSPEVQPQH
TRBD1	TRBV11-3	TRBJ1-6	ASSPGGGTGGSPLH
TRBD2	TRBV27	TRBJ2-3	ASSLYRVRTSGSRGTDTQY
-	TRBV7-6	TRBJ2-7	ASSFDPGYEQY
-	TRBV7-9	TRBJ2-5	ASSYLGSYQETQY
-	TRBV7-2	TRBJ1-5	ASSPYNQPQH
-	TRBV19	TRBJ1-5	ASSTLTRDFQNQPQH
TRBD1	TRBV29-1	TRBJ2-7	SVETGTDYEQY
TRBD2	TRBV5-1	TRBJ2-5	ASSFGQPGGETQY
-	TRBV5-4	TRBJ2-1	ASSFRHEQF
-	TRBV4-2	TRBJ1-5	ASSRQAGGQGNQPQH
-	TRBV29-1	TRBJ2-7	SALRGLNEQY
TRBD2	TRBV25-1	TRBJ2-3	ASSELSGRGTDTQY
TRBD1	TRBV14	TRBJ2-2	ASSLLDRGYTGELF
-	TRBV7-6	TRBJ2-2	ASSLGGRSGELF
-	TRBV28	TRBJ1-3	ASSLPDRDSGNTIY
TRBD1	TRBV19	TRBJ1-5	ASSEQGAKQPQH
-	TRBV6-6	TRBJ1-5	ASSSTRAQPQH
-	TRBV7-7	TRBJ1-1	AVGGRGTEAF
TRBD1	TRBV6-6	TRBJ1-2	ASRLADRGNRGYT
-	TRBV28	TRBJ2-7	ASSSMGQYHEQY
TRBD1	TRBV5-1	TRBJ1-2	ASSSQSPGQGSYGYT
-	TRBV7-3	TRBJ1-1	ASSQGGGVNTEAF
TRBD2	TRBV7-2	TRBJ2-7	ASSLSTGGSNEQY
TRBD1	TRBV19	TRBJ1-5	ASSLRGQGADQPQH
-	TRBV29-1	TRBJ2-6	SVLTAYSGANVLT
-	TRBV5-4	TRBJ2-7	ASSWVGYEQY
-	TRBV9	TRBJ1-2	ASSYTETAPADYGYT
-	TRBV28	TRBJ2-7	ASTPQGSNEQY
TRBD1	TRBV30	TRBJ1-2	AWSRDRVHYGYT
-	TRBV28	TRBJ2-1	ASWTAWDNEQF
-	TRBV7-2	TRBJ1-2	ASSLGPSPI
TRBD2	TRBV5-1	TRBJ2-2	ASSRTRGGNTGELF
-	TRBV7-8	TRBJ2-4	ASSPSTNKNIQY
TRBD1	TRBV7-2	TRBJ2-4	ASSLEGTGGRNIQY
TRBD1	TRBV7-3	TRBJ2-5	ASSLGTGVETQY
TRBD2	TRBV5-4	TRBJ2-5	ASSSKAGGKETQY
TRBD1	TRBV5-5	TRBJ2-2	ASSSTGQGTTGELF
TRBD2	TRBV5-1	TRBJ2-3	ASSSGAGGQVTQY
-	TRBV6-1	TRBJ1-1	ASREWRTEAF
-	TRBV6-1	TRBJ2-5	ASSPRGGHQETQY